Below, 21 T cell receptor beta chains from the same sample are listed, as sequenced in a study of kidney transplant recipient with SARS-CoV-2 infection. TCRdb used MiXCR to reprocess the reads, holding one entry per CDR3 protein. The sample holds 200,000 to 300,000 distinct CDR3 sequences; under 30% are singletons and the top ten take less than 8.5%. Specimen: a blood sample, collected at baseline and on roughly day 110 from a kidney transplant recipient. Receptor source: a male patient between 25 and 39 years old who had COVID-19 and was a kidney transplant recipient. Some T cells may be provided by the graft donor.

The table lists this clonotype with many counts. The chain recombines TRBV21-1 with TRBJ1-2. TRBV21-1 is designated a pseudogene. CDR3 size: 17 residues. The CDR3 DNA is TGTGCCAGCAGCTGTTCGCTAAGCTACAGAAAGACCTATGGCTACACCTTC. Protein product: CASSCSLSYRKTYGYTF.

This chain joins TRBV24-1 and TRBJ2-5, with D uncertain. Looked up from germline, CDR1 is KGHDR and CDR2 is SFDVKD. The CDR3 has 13 residues. The germline V and J ends were trimmed by 4 bases and 5 bases, with 10 bases remaining between them. The CDR3 protein is CATSDLERETQYF. The DNA for the CDR3 is TGTGCCACCAGTGACTTAGAACGGGAGACCCAGTACTTC.

The gene calls are TRBV12-3 or TRBV12-4 and TRBJ2-5; D might be TRBD1 (6 bases). The CDR3 has 13 residues. Between the trimmed V and J ends, which lost 7 bases and 2 bases, there was a span of 11 bases. The CDR3 is CASTWTAQETQYF. The CDR3 DNA reads TGTGCCAGCACTTGGACAGCACAAGAGACCCAGTACTTC.

V gene TRBV7-2 combines with J gene TRBJ2-3, with TRBD1 as a possible D gene (6 bases). CDR1 is SGHTA, CDR2 FQGNSA, per germline. Trimming left V 1 base short and J 5 bases short, with 7 bases between. The CDR3 is made up of 13 amino acids. The CDR3, as DNA: TGTGCCAGCAGCTTAGAGGGGGTAGATACGCAGTATTTT. Residues: CASSLEGVDTQYF.

This clonotype has ten or more counts. The gene calls are TRBV12-3 or TRBV12-4 and TRBJ1-5; 7 bases map to TRBD1. V lost 5 bases and J lost 4; bases outside the gene matches: 5. CDR3 size: 14 residues. The CDR3 region has the DNA TGTGCCAGCAGTACACAGGGGAGGAATCAGCCCCAGCATTTT. It encodes CASSTQGRNQPQHF.

This clonotype was counted at least ten times. The gene calls are TRBV19 and TRBJ2-7, with 7 bases that match TRBD2. The CDR3 has 14 amino acids. The V and J ends lost 3 bases and 3 bases, in that order; junction bases with no gene match: 5. CDR1 LNHDA and CDR2 SQIVND come from the germline V gene (reference sequence). CDR3 amino acids: CASSMLASGYEQYF. The CDR3 DNA is TGTGCCAGTAGTATGTTGGCTAGCGGCTACGAGCAGTACTTC.

This clonotype was detected ten times or more. This chain connects TRBV30 to TRBJ2-2; 10 nucleotides match TRBD1. This CDR3 region has 14 residues. CDR1 and CDR2 (germline): GTSNPN, SVGIG (reference sequence). V lost 4 bases, J lost 4 bases, and 3 bases stayed unmatched. CDR3 loop: CAWKGQGITGELFF. The CDR3, as DNA: TGTGCCTGGAAGGGACAGGGGATCACCGGGGAGCTGTTTTTT.

CDR3 coding DNA: TGTGCCAGTAGTATAGGGGCGGGGCGGGGGGCCGATACGCAGTATTTT. Encoded protein: CASSIGAGRGADTQYF. V gene TRBV19 combines with J gene TRBJ2-3; 8 bases align to TRBD2. The CDR3 extends over 16 amino acids. After removal of 1 base from V and 6 bases from J, the junction contained 9 bases not matched to a gene. In germline, CDR1 is LNHDA, CDR2 SQIVND (reference sequence).

Worth noting for this clonotype: This may come from a read error, since a much larger clone is one base off. The CDR3 spells CASIGPSGKQFF. CDR3 DNA sequence: TGTGCCAGCATTGGTCCCTCGGGTAAGCAGTTCTTC. The chain has TRBV6-5 and TRBJ2-1; D is unresolved. V lost 7 bases and J lost 11, with 15 bases in between. The CDR3 contains 12 residues. The germline CDR1 and CDR2 sequences are MNHEY and SVGAGI.

A word on this clonotype: This could be a read error, since a much larger clone is one nucleotide away. The chain employs TRBV3-2 and TRBJ2-5; the tabulated D call, TRBD1, remains unverified against the DNA. TRBV3-2 is annotated as a pseudogene. This CDR3 is built from 15 residues. CDR3 bases: TGTGCCGGCAGCCCCAGGGTAGCGTACCAAGAGACCCAGTACTTC. Translation: CAGSPRVAYQETQYF.

This clonotype was counted ten times or more. This chain connects TRBV5-1 to TRBJ2-7; D is unresolved. Looked up from germline, CDR1 is SGHRS and CDR2 is YFSETQ. V lost 4 bases, J lost 3 bases, and 11 bases lay in between. The CDR3 is 13 amino acids. As DNA, the CDR3 is TGCGCCAGCAGCCCACAGATCGACTACGAGCAGTACTTC. Translating gives CASSPQIDYEQYF.

Points on this clonotype: This may be a read error: a much more frequent sequence differs by one nucleotide. The V call is TRBV16, the J call TRBJ1-2; D is unresolved. V lost 5 bases and J lost 4, with 23 bases in between. The germline CDR1 and CDR2 sequences are KGHSY and FQNENV. The CDR3 sequence is 17 residues long. CDR3 coding DNA: TGTGCCAGCAGCGTGAACCGGGTCGTTAGAAAGACCTATGGCTACACCTTC. This translates into CASSVNRVVRKTYGYTF.

Regarding this clonotype: A read error may produce the germline difference seen at one junction end. The V and J genes are TRBV24-1 and TRBJ2-3, with D unresolved. The CDR3 runs 14 residues. Germline lookup yields CDR1 KGHDR and CDR2 SFDVKD. The CDR3 spells CVTSGLFSTDTQYF. Written as DNA, the CDR3 is TGTGTCACCAGTGGGTTATTCAGCACAGATACGCAGTATTTT.

This clonotype was recorded many times. The rearrangement uses TRBV11-1 and TRBJ2-1; D not certain. From germline, CDR1 is SGHAT and CDR2 FQDESV (reference sequence). V dropped 0 bases and J dropped 1 base, with 10 bases sitting between them. CDR3 length: 16 amino acids. The CDR3 sequence: CASSLAYLVSYNEQFF. In DNA, the CDR3 is TGTGCCAGCAGCTTAGCGTACCTAGTTTCCTACAATGAGCAGTTCTTC.

In regard to this clonotype: One junction end disagrees with the germline gene, perhaps due to a read error. This chain joins TRBV6-5 and TRBJ2-7; D may be TRBD2 (5 bases). The CDR3 is 16 residues long. Germline CDR1 is MNHEY and CDR2 is SVGAGI. CDR3 sequence reads: CASSHQFSAFLYELYF. The DNA of the CDR3 is TGTGCCAGCAGTCATCAATTTAGCGCGTTTTTATACGAGCTGTACTTC.

This clonotype has a count of ten or more. CDR3: CASSWMQIQPGWDYGYTF. CDR3 coding DNA: TGTGCCAGCAGTTGGATGCAGATTCAGCCGGGATGGGACTATGGCTACACCTTC. The chain links TRBV6-2 or TRBV6-3 to TRBJ1-2; no clear D. CDR3 length equals 18 residues. V lost 4 bases, J lost 3 bases, and 24 bases lay in between. The germline CDR1 and CDR2 sequences are MNHEY and SVGEGT.

The sample holds many counts of this clonotype. The CDR3 loop reads CASSSRFSGANVLTF. The CDR3, as DNA: TGTGCCAGCAGCAGCAGGTTCTCTGGGGCCAACGTCCTGACTTTC. The rearrangement uses TRBV5-4 and TRBJ2-6; D ambiguous. Germline V gene lookup returns CDR1 SGHNT and CDR2 YYREEE (reference sequence). This CDR3 is built from 15 residues. V shed 4 bases and J shed 0 bases, with 8 bases lying between them.

This clonotype occurred many times. This chain links TRBV7-9 with TRBJ1-4; D not certain. The CDR3 length is 16 residues. Germline loops: CDR1 SEHNR, CDR2 FQNEAQ (reference sequence). V gave up 5 bases and J gave up 0 bases, with 13 bases separating them. The CDR3 nucleotides read TGTGCCAGCAGCCCTAGTAGAGGATCAACTAATGAAAAACTGTTTTTT. Protein product: CASSPSRGSTNEKLFF.

This clonotype was counted a few times. V gene TRBV20-1 combines with J gene TRBJ2-5, with 12 bases aligning to TRBD2. CDR3 size: 15 residues. Germline lookup yields CDR1 DFQATT and CDR2 SNEGSKA (reference sequence). Trimming took 5 bases from V and 1 from J; bases not matched to a gene: 5. The CDR3 region is CSARTSGAFQETQYF. The CDR3 DNA reads TGCAGTGCTCGGACTAGCGGGGCCTTCCAAGAGACCCAGTACTTC.

This clonotype was picked up many times. The chain is built from TRBV4-1 and TRBJ2-6; D call uncertain. The germline CDR1 and CDR2 sequences are MGHRA and YSYEKL. This CDR3 region has 13 residues. V was pared by 3 bases and J by 3 bases, with 3 bases between. CDR3 in amino acids: CASSQVGANVLTF. The CDR3 bases are TGCGCCAGCAGCCAGGTTGGGGCCAACGTCCTGACTTTC.

Regarding this clonotype: This may come from a read error, since a much larger clone is one base off. The chain recombines TRBV3-1 with TRBJ2-2; D ambiguous. The CDR3 loop spans 18 amino acids. CDR1 is LGHDT and CDR2 is YNNKEL in the germline V gene (reference sequence). With 5 bases removed from V and 5 bases from J, the gap between germline ends came to 24 bases. CDR3 amino acids: CASSETTPISGLTGELFF. Here the CDR3 DNA reads TGTGCCAGCAGCGAGACGACTCCCATTTCAGGCTTGACCGGGGAGCTGTTTTTT.